This T cell receptor (beta chain) was obtained from a study of early T cells in non-severe SARS-CoV-2 infection. The protocol attached unique molecular identifiers to individual cDNA molecules. Via MiXCR, TCRdb re-called the 5' RACE reads, giving one row per CDR3 protein. The data show 50,000 to 70,000 distinct CDR3 sequences, about 12% seen once. V gave up 3 bases and J gave up 4 bases; unmatched junction bases: 3. CDR1 is SGHTA, CDR2 FQGNSA, per germline. CDR3 size: 15 residues. This TCR came from an adult who was a healthcare worker with PCR-confirmed SARS-CoV-2 infection or an uninfected control (not recorded which). The sample was whole blood. The chain couples TRBV7-2 to TRBJ2-1; 10 positions agree with TRBD2. In nucleotides, the CDR3 is TGTGCCAGCAGCTTCGGACTAGCGGATTACAATGAGCAGTTCTTC. Encoded protein: CASSFGLADYNEQFF.